The clone carrying this TCR beta chain showed up many times. Its antigen is not identified. The CDR3 extends over 13 amino acids. Germline CDR1 SGHRS, CDR2 YFSETQ. V was shortened by 4 bases and J by 7 bases, with 12 bases between the two germline ends. From RNA transcripts, TCR beta CDR3 regions were amplified. First-round RT-PCR targeting the TCR CDR3 was performed with the HTBI primer set. A single record per CDR3 protein comes from TCRdb applying MiXCR to the multiplex PCR reads. The sample has 300,000 to 450,000 distinct CDR3 sequences, 15% to 18% seen once. The source of the sample is a study of T cells in Graves' hyperthyroidism and ophthalmopathy. Study overall: Peripheral blood sampling occurred at initial diagnosis, before any treatment. Whole-study findings and limits: Ophthalmopathy, which appeared later, was predicted by the model a median about 5.9 months before onset.

Material: blood. V usage is TRBV5-1 and J usage is TRBJ2-1; D not resolved. The receptor was isolated from a young woman with Graves' hyperthyroidism that later progressed to Graves' ophthalmopathy. CDR3 coding DNA: TGCGCCAGCAGCGCATTGAACGGTAATGAGCAGTTCTTC. Amino acid sequence: CASSALNGNEQFF.